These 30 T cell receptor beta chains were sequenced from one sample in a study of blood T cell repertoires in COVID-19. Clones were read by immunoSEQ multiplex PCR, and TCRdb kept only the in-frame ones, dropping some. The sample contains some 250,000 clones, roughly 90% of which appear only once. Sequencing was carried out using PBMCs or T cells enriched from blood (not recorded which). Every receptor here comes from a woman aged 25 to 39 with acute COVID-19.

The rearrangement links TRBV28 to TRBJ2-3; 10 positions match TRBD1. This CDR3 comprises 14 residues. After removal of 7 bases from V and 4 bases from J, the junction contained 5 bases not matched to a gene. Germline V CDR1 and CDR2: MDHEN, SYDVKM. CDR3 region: CASTRDRGPDTQYF. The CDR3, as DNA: TGTGCCAGCACTCGGGACAGGGGACCAGATACGCAGTATTTT.

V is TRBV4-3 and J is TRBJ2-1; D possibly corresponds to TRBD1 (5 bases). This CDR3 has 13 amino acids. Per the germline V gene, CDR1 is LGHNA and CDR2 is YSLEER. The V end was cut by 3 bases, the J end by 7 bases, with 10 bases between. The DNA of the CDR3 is TGCGCCAGCAGCCAGAAGGGGTCGAATGAGCAGTTCTTC. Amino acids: CASSQKGSNEQFF.

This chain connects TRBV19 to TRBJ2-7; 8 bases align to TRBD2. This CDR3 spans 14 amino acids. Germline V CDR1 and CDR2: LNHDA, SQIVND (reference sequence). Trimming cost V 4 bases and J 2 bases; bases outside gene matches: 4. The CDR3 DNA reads TGTGCCAGTAGTAAGCGGGGGCCGACCTACGAGCAGTACTTC. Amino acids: CASSKRGPTYEQYF.

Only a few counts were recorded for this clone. CDR3 residues: CASSVTSGGQRSTDTQYF. The DNA of the CDR3 is TGCGCCAGCAGTGTAACTAGCGGGGGGCAACGGAGCACAGATACGCAGTATTTT. The J gene is TRBJ2-3, the V gene TRBV10-1; 12 nucleotides line up with TRBD2. The CDR3 sequence is 18 residues long. The junction had 8 bases not matched to a gene; V was cut back by 4 bases and J by 0 bases. Germline V gene lookup returns CDR1 WNHNN and CDR2 SYGVQD (reference sequence).

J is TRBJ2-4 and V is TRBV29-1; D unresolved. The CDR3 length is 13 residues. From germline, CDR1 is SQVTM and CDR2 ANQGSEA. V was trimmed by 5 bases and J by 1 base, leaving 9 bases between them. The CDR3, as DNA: TGCAGCGTTACCGGCAGGGCCAAAAACATTCAGTACTTC. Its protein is CSVTGRAKNIQYF.

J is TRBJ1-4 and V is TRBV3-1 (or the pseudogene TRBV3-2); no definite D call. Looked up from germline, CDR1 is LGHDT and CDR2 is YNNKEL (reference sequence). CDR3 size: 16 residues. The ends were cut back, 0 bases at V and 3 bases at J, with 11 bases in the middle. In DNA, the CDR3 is TGTGCCAGCAGCCAAGAACCCCAGGTTCCTAATGAAAAACTGTTTTTT. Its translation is CASSQEPQVPNEKLFF.

The CDR3 protein is CASTYGVSTEAFF. The CDR3 bases are TGTGCCAGCACTTACGGAGTAAGCACTGAAGCTTTCTTT. The chain combines TRBV25-1 with TRBJ1-1, with D unclear. Trimming left V 7 bases short and J 4 bases short, with 13 bases between. Germline CDR1 and CDR2: MGHDK and SYGVNS. The CDR3 covers 13 residues.

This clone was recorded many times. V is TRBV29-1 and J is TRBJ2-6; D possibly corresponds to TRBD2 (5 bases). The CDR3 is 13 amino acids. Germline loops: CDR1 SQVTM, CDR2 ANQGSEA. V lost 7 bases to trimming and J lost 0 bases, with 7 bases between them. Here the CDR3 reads CSAGLSGANVLTF. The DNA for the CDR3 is TGCAGCGCTGGACTCTCTGGGGCCAACGTCCTGACTTTC.

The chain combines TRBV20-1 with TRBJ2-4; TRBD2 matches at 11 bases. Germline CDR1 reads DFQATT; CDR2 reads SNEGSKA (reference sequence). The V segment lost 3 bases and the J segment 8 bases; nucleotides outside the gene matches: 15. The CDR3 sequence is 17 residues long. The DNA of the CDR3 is TGCAGTGCTAGTCCCGGGACTAGCGGAGTCCCTCCTGACATTCAGTACTTC. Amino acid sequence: CSASPGTSGVPPDIQYF.

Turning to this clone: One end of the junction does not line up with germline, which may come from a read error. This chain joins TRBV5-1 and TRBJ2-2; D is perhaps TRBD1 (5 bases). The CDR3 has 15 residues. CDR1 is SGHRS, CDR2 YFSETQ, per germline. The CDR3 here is CASSLGQGNTGELFF. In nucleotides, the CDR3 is TGCGCCAGCAGTTTGGGTCAGGGGAACACCGGGGAGCTGTTTTTT.

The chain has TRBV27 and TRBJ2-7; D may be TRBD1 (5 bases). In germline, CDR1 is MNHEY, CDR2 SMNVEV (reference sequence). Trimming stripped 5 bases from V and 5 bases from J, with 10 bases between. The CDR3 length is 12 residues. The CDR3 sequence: CASSRGADEQYF. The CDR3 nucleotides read TGTGCCAGCAGTAGGGGCGCGGACGAGCAGTACTTC.

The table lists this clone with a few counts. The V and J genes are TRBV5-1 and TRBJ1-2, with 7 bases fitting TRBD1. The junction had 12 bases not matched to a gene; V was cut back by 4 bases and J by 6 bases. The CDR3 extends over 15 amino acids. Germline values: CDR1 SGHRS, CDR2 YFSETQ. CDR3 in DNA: TGCGCCAGCAGCGAGGAAGACAGGGTTGCTGATGGCTACACCTTC. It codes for CASSEEDRVADGYTF.

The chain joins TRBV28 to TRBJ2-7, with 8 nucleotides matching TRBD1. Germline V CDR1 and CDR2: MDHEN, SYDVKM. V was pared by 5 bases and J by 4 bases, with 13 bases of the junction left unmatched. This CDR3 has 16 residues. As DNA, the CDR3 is TGTGCCAGCAGTCCGGCAGGACAGGGTGGCGTTTACGAGCAGTACTTC. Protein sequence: CASSPAGQGGVYEQYF. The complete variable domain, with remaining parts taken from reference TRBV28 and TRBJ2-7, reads DVKVTQSSRYLVKRTGEKVFLECVQDMDHENMFWYRQDPGLGLRLIYFSYDVKMKEKGDIPEGYSVSREKKERFSLILESASTNQTSMYLCASSPAGQGGVYEQYFGPGTRLTVT.

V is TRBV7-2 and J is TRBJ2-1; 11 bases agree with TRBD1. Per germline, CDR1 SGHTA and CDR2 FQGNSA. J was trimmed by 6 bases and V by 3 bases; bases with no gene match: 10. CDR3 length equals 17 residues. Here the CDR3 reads CASSFYPTGQGVNEQFF. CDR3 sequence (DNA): TGTGCCAGCAGCTTTTACCCGACGGGACAGGGGGTCAATGAGCAGTTCTTC.

The CDR3 is CAWSSLSATNEKLFF. The CDR3 region has the DNA TGTGCCTGGAGCTCATTGAGTGCAACTAATGAAAAACTGTTTTTT. The V and J genes are TRBV30 and TRBJ1-4; no firm D call. The ends were cut back, 3 bases at V and 0 bases at J, with 11 bases in the middle. Looked up from germline, CDR1 is GTSNPN and CDR2 is SVGIG (reference sequence). This CDR3 spans 15 amino acids.

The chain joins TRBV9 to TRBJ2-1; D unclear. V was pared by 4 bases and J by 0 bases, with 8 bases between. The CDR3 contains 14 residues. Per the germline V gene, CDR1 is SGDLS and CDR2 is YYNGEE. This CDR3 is CASSPQNSYNEQFF. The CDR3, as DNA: TGTGCCAGCAGCCCCCAGAACTCCTACAATGAGCAGTTCTTC.

The CDR3 DNA follows: TGCGCCAGCAGCGCGGGGTCCGAGGGTTCACCCCTCCACTTT. Protein product: CASSAGSEGSPLHF. The V call is TRBV5-1, the J call TRBJ1-6; D is undetermined. With 4 bases removed from V and 9 bases from J, the gap between germline ends came to 14 bases. The CDR3 has 14 amino acids. The germline V gene has CDR1 SGHRS and CDR2 YFSETQ.

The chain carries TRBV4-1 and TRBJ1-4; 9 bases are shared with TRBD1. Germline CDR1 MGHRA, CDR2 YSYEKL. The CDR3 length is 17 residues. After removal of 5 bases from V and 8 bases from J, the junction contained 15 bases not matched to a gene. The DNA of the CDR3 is TGCGCCAGCAGCGCACCCTTAAGGGGACAGGGTCAAGAAAAACTGTTTTTT. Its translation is CASSAPLRGQGQEKLFF.

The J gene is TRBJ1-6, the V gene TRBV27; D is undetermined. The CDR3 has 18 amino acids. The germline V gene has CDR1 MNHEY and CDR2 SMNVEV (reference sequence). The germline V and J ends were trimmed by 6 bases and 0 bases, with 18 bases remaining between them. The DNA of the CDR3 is TGTGCCAGCAGATCCCTGGAGCGGGAGAGCTCCTATAATTCACCCCTCCACTTT. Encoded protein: CASRSLERESSYNSPLHF.

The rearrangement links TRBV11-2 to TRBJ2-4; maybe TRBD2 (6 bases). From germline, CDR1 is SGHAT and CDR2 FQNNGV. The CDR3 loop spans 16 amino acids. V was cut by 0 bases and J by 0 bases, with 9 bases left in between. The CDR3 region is CASSLDLEGAKNIQYF. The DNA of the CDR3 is TGTGCCAGCAGCTTAGATCTGGAGGGAGCCAAAAACATTCAGTACTTC.

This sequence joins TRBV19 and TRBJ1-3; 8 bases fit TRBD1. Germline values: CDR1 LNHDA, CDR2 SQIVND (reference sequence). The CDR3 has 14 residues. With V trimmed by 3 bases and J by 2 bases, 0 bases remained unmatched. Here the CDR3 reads CASSMDRAGNTIYF. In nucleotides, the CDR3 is TGTGCCAGTAGTATGGACAGGGCTGGAAACACCATATATTTT.

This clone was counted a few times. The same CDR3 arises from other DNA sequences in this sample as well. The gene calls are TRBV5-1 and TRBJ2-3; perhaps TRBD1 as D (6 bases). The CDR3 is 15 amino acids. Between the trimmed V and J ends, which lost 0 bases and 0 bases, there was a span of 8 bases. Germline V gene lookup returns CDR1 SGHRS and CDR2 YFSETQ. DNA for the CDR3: TGCGCCAGCAGCTTGGAGGGGGACAGCACAGATACGCAGTATTTT. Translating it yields CASSLEGDSTDTQYF.

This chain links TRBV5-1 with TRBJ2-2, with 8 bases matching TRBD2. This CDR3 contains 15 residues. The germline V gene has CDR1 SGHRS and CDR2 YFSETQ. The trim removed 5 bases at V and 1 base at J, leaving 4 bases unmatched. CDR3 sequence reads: CASRESGGNTGELFF. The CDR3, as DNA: TGCGCCAGCAGAGAGAGCGGGGGGAACACCGGGGAGCTGTTTTTT.

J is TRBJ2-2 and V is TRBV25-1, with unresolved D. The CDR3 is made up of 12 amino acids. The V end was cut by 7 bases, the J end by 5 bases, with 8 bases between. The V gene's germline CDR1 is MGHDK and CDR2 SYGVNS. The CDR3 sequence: CASTPRTGELFF. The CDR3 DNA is TGTGCCAGCACCCCTCGGACCGGGGAGCTGTTTTTT.

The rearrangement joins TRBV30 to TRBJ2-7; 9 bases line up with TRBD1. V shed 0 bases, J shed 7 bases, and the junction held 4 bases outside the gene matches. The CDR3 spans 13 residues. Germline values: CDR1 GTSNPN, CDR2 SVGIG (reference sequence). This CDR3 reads CAWSVDRGKEQYF. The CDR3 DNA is TGTGCCTGGAGTGTAGACAGGGGGAAGGAGCAGTACTTC.

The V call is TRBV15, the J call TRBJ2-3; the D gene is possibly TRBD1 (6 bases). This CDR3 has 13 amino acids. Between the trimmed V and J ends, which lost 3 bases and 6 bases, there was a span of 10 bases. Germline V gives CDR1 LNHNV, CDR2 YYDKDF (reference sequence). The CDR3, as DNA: TGTGCCACCAGCAGGGATAGGGGGGATACGCAGTATTTT. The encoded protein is CATSRDRGDTQYF.

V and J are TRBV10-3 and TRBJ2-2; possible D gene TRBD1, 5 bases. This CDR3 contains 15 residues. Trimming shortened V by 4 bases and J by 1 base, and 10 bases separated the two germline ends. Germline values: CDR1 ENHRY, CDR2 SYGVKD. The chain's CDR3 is CAISAAGRNTGELFF. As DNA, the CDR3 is TGTGCCATCAGTGCTGCAGGGCGGAACACCGGGGAGCTGTTTTTT.

CDR3 sequence: CASSFEANTEAFF. CDR3 DNA sequence: TGTGCCAGCAGTTTTGAGGCGAACACTGAAGCTTTCTTT. The chain carries TRBV12-3 or TRBV12-4 and TRBJ1-1; D is ambiguous. With 3 bases removed from V and 1 base from J, the gap between germline ends came to 6 bases. CDR3 length: 13 amino acids.

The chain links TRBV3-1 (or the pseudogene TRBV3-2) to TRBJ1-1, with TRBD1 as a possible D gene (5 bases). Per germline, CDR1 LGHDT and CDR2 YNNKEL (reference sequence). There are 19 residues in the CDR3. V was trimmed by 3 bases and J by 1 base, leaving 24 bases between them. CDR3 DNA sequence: TGTGCCAGCAGCCACCCAAAGAGAGGACAAGGGCCGTGGAACACTGAAGCTTTCTTT. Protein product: CASSHPKRGQGPWNTEAFF.

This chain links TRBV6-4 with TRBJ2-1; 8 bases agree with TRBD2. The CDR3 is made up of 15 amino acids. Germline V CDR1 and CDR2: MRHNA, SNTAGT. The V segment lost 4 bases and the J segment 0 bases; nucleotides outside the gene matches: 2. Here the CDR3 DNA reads TGTGCCAGCAGTGTTAGCGGGGACTCCTACAATGAGCAGTTCTTC. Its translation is CASSVSGDSYNEQFF.